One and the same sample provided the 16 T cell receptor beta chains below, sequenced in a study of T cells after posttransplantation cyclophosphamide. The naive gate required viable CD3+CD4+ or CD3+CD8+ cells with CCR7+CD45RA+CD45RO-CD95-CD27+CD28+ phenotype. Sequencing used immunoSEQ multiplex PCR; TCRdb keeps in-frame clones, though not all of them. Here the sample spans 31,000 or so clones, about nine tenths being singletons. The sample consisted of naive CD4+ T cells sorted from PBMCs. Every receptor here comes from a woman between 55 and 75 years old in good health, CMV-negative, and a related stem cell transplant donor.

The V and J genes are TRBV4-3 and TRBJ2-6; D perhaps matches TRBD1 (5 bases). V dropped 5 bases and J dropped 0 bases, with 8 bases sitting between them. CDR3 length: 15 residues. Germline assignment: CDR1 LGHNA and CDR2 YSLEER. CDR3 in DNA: TGCGCCAGCAGCTTCAGGGACTCTGGGGCCAACGTCCTGACTTTC. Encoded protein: CASSFRDSGANVLTF.

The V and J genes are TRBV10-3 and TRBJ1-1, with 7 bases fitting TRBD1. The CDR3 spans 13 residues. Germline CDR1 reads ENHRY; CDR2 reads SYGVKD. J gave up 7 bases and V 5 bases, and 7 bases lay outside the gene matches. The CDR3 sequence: CAISHKQGSEAFF. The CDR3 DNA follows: TGTGCCATCAGTCATAAACAGGGGAGTGAAGCTTTCTTT.

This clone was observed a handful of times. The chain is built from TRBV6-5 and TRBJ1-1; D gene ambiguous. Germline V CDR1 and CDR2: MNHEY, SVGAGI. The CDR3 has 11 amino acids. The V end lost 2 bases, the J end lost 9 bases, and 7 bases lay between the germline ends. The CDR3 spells CASSYNGKAFF. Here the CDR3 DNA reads TGTGCCAGCAGTTACAACGGTAAAGCTTTCTTT.

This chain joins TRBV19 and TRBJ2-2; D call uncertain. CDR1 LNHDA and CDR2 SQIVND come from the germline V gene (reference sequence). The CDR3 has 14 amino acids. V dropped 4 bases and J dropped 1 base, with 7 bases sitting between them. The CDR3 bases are TGTGCCAGTAGTACCCAGAAGAACACCGGGGAGCTGTTTTTT. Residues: CASSTQKNTGELFF.

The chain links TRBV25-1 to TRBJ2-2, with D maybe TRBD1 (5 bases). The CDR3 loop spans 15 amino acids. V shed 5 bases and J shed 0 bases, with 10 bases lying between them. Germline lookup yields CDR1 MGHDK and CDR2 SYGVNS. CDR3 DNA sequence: TGTGCCAGCAGTAACGTGGGGCCGAACACCGGGGAGCTGTTTTTT. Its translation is CASSNVGPNTGELFF.

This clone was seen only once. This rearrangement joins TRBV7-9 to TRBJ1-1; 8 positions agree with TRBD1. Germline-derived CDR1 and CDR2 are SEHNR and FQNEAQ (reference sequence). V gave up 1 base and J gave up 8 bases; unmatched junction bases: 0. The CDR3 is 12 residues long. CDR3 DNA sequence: TGTGCCAGCAGCTTAGGGACAGGGGAAGCTTTCTTT. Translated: CASSLGTGEAFF.

CDR3 coding DNA: TGTGCCAGCACCTCAGGGGGAGGAGAGACCCAGTACTTC. Amino acids: CASTSGGGETQYF. The gene calls are TRBV2 and TRBJ2-5; possible D gene TRBD1, 7 bases. This CDR3 comprises 13 residues. Germline V gene sequence: CDR1 SNHLY, CDR2 FYNNEI. V lost 7 bases and J 4 bases, leaving 13 bases between the germline ends.

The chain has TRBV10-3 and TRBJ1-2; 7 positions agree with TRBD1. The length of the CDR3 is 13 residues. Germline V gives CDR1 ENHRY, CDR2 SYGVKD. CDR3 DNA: TGTGCTCAAGCCCAGGGGGCTAACTATGGCTACACCTTC. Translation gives CAQAQGANYGYTF.

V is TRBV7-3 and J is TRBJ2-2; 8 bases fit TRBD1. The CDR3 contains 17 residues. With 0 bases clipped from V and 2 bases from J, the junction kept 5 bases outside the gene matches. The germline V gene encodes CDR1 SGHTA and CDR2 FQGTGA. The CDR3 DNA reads TGTGCCAGCAGCTTAACGTCGGCAGGGGGCAACACCGGGGAGCTGTTTTTT. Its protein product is CASSLTSAGGNTGELFF. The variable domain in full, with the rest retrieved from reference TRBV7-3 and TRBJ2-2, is GAGVSQTPSNKVTEKGKYVELRCDPISGHTALYWYRQSLGQGPEFLIYFQGTGAADDSGLPNDRFFAVRPEGSVSTLKIQRTERGDSAVYLCASSLTSAGGNTGELFFGEGSRLTVL.

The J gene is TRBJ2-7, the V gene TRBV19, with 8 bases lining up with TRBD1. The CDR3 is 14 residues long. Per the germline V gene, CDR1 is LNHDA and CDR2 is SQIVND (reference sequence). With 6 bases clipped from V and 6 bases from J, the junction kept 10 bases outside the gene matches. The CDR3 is CASSPDRALSEQYF. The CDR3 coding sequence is TGTGCCAGTAGCCCGGACAGGGCTCTTAGCGAGCAGTACTTC.

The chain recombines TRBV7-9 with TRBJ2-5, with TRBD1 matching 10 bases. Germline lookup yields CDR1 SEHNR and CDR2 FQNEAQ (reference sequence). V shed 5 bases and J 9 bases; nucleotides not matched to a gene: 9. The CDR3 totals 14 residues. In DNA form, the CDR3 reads TGTGCCAGCAGCCTGGGACAGGGGTGGGACGCCCAGTACTTC. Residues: CASSLGQGWDAQYF.

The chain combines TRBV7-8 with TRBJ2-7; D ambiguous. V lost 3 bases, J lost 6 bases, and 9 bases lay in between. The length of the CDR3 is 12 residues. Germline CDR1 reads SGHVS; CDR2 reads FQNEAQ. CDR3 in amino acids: CASSFASPEQYF. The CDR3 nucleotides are TGTGCCAGCAGCTTTGCGAGTCCCGAGCAGTACTTC.

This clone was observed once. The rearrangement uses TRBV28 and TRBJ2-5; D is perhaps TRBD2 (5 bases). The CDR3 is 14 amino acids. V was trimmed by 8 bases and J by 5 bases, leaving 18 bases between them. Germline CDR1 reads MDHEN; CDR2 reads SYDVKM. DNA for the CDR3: TGTGCCAGCCACCACCTGCGGGCTTCGGAGACCCAGTACTTC. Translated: CASHHLRASETQYF.

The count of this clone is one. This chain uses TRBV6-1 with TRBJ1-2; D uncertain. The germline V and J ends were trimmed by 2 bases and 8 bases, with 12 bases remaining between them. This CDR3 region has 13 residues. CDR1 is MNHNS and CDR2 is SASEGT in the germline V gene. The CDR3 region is CASSEPSVFGYTF. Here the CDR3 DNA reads TGTGCCAGCAGTGAACCGTCGGTGTTCGGCTACACCTTC.

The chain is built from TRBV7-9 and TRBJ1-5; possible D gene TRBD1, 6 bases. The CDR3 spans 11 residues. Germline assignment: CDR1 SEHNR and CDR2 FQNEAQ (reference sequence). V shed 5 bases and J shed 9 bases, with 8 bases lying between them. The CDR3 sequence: CASSEGGPQHF. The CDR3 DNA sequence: TGTGCCAGCAGCGAAGGGGGGCCCCAGCATTTT.

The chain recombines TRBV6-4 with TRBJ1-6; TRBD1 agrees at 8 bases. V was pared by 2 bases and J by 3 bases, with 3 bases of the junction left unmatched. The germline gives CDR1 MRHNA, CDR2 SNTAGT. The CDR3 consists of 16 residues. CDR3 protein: CASSDTDRGYNSPLHF. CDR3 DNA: TGTGCCAGCAGTGACACTGACAGGGGCTATAATTCACCCCTCCACTTT.